This T cell receptor (beta chain) is drawn from a study of T cell responses to AZD1222 COVID-19 vaccine. The V gene's germline CDR1 is SGHNT and CDR2 YYREEE (reference sequence). CDR3 size: 13 residues. The ends were cut back, 2 bases at V and 5 bases at J, with 10 bases in the middle. Only in-frame clones appear in the TCRdb table, and some are missing; sequencing was by immunoSEQ multiplex PCR. The repertoire holds 50,000 to 65,000 clones, roughly four fifths seen once, with over 20% in the top ten. The chain joins TRBV5-4 to TRBJ2-5; either TRBD1 or TRBD2 may supply D (5 bases each). The clonotype comes from an adult who received the AZD1222 COVID-19 vaccine. Sequencing used peripheral blood, obtained 28 days after the second AZD1222 dose. The CDR3 sequence: CASSLSREETQYF. The DNA for the CDR3 is TGTGCCAGCAGCTTAAGCAGGGAGGAGACCCAGTACTTC.